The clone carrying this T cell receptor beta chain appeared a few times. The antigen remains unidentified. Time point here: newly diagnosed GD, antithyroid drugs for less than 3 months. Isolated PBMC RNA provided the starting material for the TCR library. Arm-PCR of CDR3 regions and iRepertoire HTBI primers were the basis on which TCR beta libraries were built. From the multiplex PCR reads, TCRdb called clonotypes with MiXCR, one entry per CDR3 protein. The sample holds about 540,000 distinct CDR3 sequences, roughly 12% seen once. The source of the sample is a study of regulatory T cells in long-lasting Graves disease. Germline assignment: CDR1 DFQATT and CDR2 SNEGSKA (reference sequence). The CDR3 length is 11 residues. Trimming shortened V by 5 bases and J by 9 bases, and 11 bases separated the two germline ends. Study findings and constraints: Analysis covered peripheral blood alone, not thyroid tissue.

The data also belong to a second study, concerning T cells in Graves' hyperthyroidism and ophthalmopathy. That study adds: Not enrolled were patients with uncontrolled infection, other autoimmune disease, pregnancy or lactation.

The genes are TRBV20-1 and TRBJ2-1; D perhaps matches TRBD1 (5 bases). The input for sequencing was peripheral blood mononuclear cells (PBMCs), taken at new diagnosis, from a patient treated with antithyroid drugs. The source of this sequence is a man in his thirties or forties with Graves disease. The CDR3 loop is CSAVDRGEQFF. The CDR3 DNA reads TGCAGTGCTGTCGACAGAGGTGAGCAGTTCTTC.